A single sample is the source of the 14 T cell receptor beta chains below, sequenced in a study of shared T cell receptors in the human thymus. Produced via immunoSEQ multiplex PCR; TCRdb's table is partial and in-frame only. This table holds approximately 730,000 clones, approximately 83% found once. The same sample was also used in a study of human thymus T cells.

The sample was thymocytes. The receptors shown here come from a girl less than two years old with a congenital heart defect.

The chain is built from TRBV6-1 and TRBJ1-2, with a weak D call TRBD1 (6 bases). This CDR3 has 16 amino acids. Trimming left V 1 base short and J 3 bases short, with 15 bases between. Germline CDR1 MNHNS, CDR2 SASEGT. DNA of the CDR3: TGTGCCAGCAGTGAAGTAAAAGGGGGTTTTGACTATGGCTACACCTTC. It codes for CASSEVKGGFDYGYTF.

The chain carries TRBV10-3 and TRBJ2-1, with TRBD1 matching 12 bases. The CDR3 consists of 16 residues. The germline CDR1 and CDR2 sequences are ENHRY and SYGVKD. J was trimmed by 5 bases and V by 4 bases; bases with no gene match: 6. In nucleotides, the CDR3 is TGTGCCATCAGTGGAGGGGACAGGGGGCCGAACAATGAGCAGTTCTTC. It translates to CAISGGDRGPNNEQFF.

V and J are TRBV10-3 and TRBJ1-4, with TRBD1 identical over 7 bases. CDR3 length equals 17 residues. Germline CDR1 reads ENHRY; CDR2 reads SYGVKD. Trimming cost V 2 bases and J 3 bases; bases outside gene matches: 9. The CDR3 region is CAISERAGTVANEKLFF. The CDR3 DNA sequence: TGTGCCATCAGTGAGCGGGCCGGGACAGTGGCTAATGAAAAACTGTTTTTT.

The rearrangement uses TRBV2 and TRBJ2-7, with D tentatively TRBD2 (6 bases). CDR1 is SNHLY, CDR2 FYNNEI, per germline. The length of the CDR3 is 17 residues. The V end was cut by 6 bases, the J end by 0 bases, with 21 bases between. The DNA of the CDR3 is TGTGCCAGCAGGATCACAGCAATGGGGGGATACTCCTACGAGCAGTACTTC. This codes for CASRITAMGGYSYEQYF.

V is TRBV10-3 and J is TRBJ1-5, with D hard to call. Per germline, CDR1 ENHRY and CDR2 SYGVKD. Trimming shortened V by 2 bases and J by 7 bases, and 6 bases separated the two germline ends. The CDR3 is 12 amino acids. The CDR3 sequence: CAISEGPQPQHF. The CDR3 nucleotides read TGTGCCATCAGTGAGGGGCCCCAGCCCCAGCATTTT.

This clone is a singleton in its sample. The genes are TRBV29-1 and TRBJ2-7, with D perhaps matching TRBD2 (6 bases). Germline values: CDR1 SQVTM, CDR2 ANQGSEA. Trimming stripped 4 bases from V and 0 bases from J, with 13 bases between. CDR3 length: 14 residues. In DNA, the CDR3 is TGCAGCGTTGCCCTCCGGGAGTCCTCCTACGAGCAGTACTTC. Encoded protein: CSVALRESSYEQYF.

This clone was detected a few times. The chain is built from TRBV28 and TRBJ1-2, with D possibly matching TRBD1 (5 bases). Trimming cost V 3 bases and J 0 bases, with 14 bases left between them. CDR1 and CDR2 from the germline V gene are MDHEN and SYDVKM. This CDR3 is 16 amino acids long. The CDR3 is CASSFSPGLSNYGYTF. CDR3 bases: TGTGCCAGCAGTTTTAGCCCAGGGTTGTCTAACTATGGCTACACCTTC.

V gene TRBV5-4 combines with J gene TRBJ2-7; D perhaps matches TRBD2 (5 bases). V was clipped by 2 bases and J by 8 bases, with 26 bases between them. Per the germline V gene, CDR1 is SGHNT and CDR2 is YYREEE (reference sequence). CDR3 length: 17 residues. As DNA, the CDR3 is TGTGCCAGCAGCTTTTGGGCGGGTAACTGGGGAGTTAAGAAGCAGTACTTC. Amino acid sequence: CASSFWAGNWGVKKQYF. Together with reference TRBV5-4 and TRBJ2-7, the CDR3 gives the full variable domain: ETGVTQSPTHLIKTRGQQVTLRCSSQSGHNTVSWYQQALGQGPQFIFQYYREEENGRGNFPPRFSGLQFPNYSSELNVNALELDDSALYLCASSFWAGNWGVKKQYFGPGTRLTVT.

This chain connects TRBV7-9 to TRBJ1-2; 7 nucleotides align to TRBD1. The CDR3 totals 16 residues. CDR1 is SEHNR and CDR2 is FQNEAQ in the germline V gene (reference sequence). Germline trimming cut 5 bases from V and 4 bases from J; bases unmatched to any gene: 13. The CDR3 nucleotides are TGTGCCAGCAGCCCAGGACAGGCCTTCTTATTCTATGGCTACACCTTC. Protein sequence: CASSPGQAFLFYGYTF.

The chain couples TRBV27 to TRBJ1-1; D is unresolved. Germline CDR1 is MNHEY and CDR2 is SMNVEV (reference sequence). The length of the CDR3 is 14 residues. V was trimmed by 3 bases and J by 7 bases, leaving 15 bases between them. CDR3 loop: CASSFEAPPVEAFF. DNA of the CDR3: TGTGCCAGCAGTTTTGAGGCTCCCCCGGTTGAAGCTTTCTTT.

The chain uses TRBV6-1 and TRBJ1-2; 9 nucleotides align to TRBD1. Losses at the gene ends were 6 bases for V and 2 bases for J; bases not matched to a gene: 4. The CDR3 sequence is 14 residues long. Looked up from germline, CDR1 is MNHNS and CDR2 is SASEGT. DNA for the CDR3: TGTGCCAGCAGGGGGACAGGGACCAACTATGGCTACACCTTC. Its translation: CASRGTGTNYGYTF.

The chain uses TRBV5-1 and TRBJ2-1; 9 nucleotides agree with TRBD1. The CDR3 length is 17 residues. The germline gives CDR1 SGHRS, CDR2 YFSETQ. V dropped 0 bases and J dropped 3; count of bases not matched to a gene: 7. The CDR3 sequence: CASSLVLRDRDYNEQFF. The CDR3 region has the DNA TGCGCCAGCAGCTTGGTCCTCCGGGACAGGGACTACAATGAGCAGTTCTTC.

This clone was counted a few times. CDR3 nucleotides: TGCGCCAGCAGCGACCATTCCGGGACAGGGGACTCCTACGAGCAGTACTTC. Protein sequence: CASSDHSGTGDSYEQYF. The chain employs TRBV5-1 and TRBJ2-7; the match to TRBD1 covers 10 bases. This CDR3 is built from 17 residues. Germline lookup yields CDR1 SGHRS and CDR2 YFSETQ. The trim removed 4 bases at V and 0 bases at J, leaving 10 bases unmatched.

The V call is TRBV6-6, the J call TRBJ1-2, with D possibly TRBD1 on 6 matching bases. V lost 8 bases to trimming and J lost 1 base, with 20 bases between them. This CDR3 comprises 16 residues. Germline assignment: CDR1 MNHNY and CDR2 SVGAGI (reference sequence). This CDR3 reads CASYLLQGQYNYGYTF. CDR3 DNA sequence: TGTGCCAGCTATCTATTGCAGGGGCAATATAACTATGGCTACACCTTC.